This T cell receptor beta chain was sequenced in a study of shared clonotypes between healthy human individuals. The study, taken as a whole, reports: A handful of donors shared approximately 5% of their naive CD4 clonotypes. It was expected that sequencing depth would affect clonotype sharing among donors. Clonotypes not shared had lower generation probabilities than those common to all four donors.

It was into CD45RA+ naive and CD45RA-negative memory subsets that the CD4+ cells were split. For this clone: Its matching antigen is unknown.

Libraries were prepared by immunoSEQ multiplex PCR; TCRdb keeps only in-frame clonotypes and omits some of them. In the table there are approximately 530,000 clones, approximately 95% of which are singletons. Between the trimmed V and J ends, which lost 7 bases and 4 bases, there was a span of 11 bases. Germline-derived CDR1 and CDR2 are LNHDA and SQIVND (reference sequence). The CDR3 length is 13 residues. Sequencing used naive CD4+ T cells sorted from blood. Regarding subset: CD45RA+ positively selected. The clonotype originates from a woman aged 30 to 39 in good health. The chain employs TRBV19 and TRBJ2-1; the D is unclear. The CDR3 is CASTPGPYNEQFF. The CDR3 nucleotides are TGTGCCAGTACCCCCGGCCCTTACAATGAGCAGTTCTTC.